The rows below give T cell receptor beta chains drawn from one sample of a study of early stage breast cancer tumors. Sequenced by immunoSEQ multiplex PCR; TCRdb stores in-frame clones only, minus some. The sample lists around 50,000 clones; 83% were seen once. The sequenced material came from blood. The receptors stem from a person between 45 and 65 years old with breast cancer. Each CDR3 is given with its conserved first and last residue. The D gene is left open where the match is weak. Size is stated for part of the rows, as once, few or many counts, or as a class when the clone is expanded.

>TRBV29-1|TRBJ2-1|NA|NA
TGCAGCGTTGATCGGTACGCGTACAATGAGCAGTTCTTC
CSVDRYAYNEQFF
>TRBV2|TRBJ1-1|few|TRBD1
TGTGCCAGCAACACGGGACAGACGGGTACTGAAGCTTTCTTT
CASNTGQTGTEAFF
>TRBV18|TRBJ2-5|NA|NA
TGTGCCAGCTCACCATCCGCCGATGGGACCCAGTACTTC
CASSPSADGTQYF
>TRBV10-3|TRBJ2-5|NA|NA
TGTGCCATCAGTGGAACAGGGAGGTCGGAGACCCAGTACTTC
CAISGTGRSETQYF
>TRBV18|TRBJ1-2|NA|TRBD1
TGTGCCAGCTCACTAACGCAGGGGGCGCAGAGTGGCTACACCTTC
CASSLTQGAQSGYTF
>TRBV7-2|TRBJ1-6|NA|TRBD1
TGTGCCAGCAGCTTAGAGTCGACAGGGGATTTTGGTTCACCCCTCCACTTT
CASSLESTGDFGSPLHF
>TRBV2|TRBJ2-7|NA|NA
TGTGCCATCGCGAACTTAAATGCCTACGAGCAGTACTTC
CAIANLNAYEQYF
>TRBV5-4|TRBJ2-7|once|TRBD1
TGTGCCAGCAGCTTGGGGAACAGGGGCCATTACGAGCAGTACTTC
CASSLGNRGHYEQYF
>TRBV6-5|TRBJ2-5|NA|NA
TGTGCCAGCAGCCCTACGCGTTGGCAAGAGACCCAGTACTTC
CASSPTRWQETQYF
>TRBV4-3|TRBJ2-3|NA|TRBD2
TGCGCCAGCAGCGACTGGACTAGCGGGGGTGACACAGATACGCAGTATTTT
CASSDWTSGGDTDTQYF
>TRBV7-9|TRBJ2-5|NA|NA
TGTGCCACCAAGTATAAGCAGGGTCGGAATCCCCGGGAGACCCAGTACTTC
CATKYKQGRNPRETQYF
>TRBV9|TRBJ2-1|NA|TRBD2
TGTGCCAGCAGCCCTGAGACGACTAGCGGGGGGCTACTCTACAATGAGCAGTTCTTC
CASSPETTSGGLLYNEQFF
>TRBV5-1|TRBJ2-3|once|TRBD2
TGCGCCAGCAGCCCGGGAGGAGGGACAGATACGCAGTATTTT
CASSPGGGTDTQYF
>TRBV6-1|TRBJ2-5|NA|TRBD1
TGTGCCAGCATGATGAACAGGGGTGCGGAGACCCAGTACTTC
CASMMNRGAETQYF
>TRBV6-6|TRBJ2-1|NA|NA
TGTGCCAGCAGTACCCGGGACCACTCCTACAATGAGCAGTTCTTC
CASSTRDHSYNEQFF
>TRBV7-8|TRBJ1-5|NA|NA
TGTGCCAGCAGCCAGGGGTTACGGCAGCCCCAGCATTTT
CASSQGLRQPQHF
>TRBV19|TRBJ1-2|NA|NA
TGTGCCAGTAGTATTAATTTTTCGGGGGGGAGCGGCTACACCTTC
CASSINFSGGSGYTF
>TRBV7-9|TRBJ1-5|NA|NA
TGTGCCAGCAGCTTAGGAGCCGATCAGCCCCAGCATTTT
CASSLGADQPQHF
>TRBV4-2|TRBJ1-1|NA|NA
TGTGCCAGCAGCCAAGATTTACGCCCGGAGGCTTTCTTT
CASSQDLRPEAFF
>TRBV18|TRBJ2-1|few|NA
TGTGCCAGCTCACCACCGGTGGTAACGGACAATGAGCAGTTCTTC
CASSPPVVTDNEQFF
>TRBV28|TRBJ2-2|NA|TRBD2
TGTGCCAGCAGTTTATGGCGACTAGCGGGGGGTCCCGGGGAGCTGTTTTTT
CASSLWRLAGGPGELFF
>TRBV5-1|TRBJ1-2|NA|NA
TGCGCCAGCAGCTTGGGGGGTTTGGACAATGGCTACACCTTC
CASSLGGLDNGYTF
>TRBV18|TRBJ2-7|NA|TRBD1
TGTGCCAGCTCACCCCCGGGACAGGGCTACGAGCAGTACTTC
CASSPPGQGYEQYF
>TRBV5-1|TRBJ1-1|NA|NA
TGCGCCAGCAGCTTGGGAGGGAACACTGAAGCTTTCTTT
CASSLGGNTEAFF
>TRBV6-5|TRBJ2-7|NA|NA
TGTGCCAGCAGTTACCCCTCCGGTCAGGGATCCTACGAGCAGTACTTC
CASSYPSGQGSYEQYF
>TRBV28|TRBJ2-7|NA|TRBD1
TGTGCCAGCAGGACAGGGGGCTACGAGCAGTACTTC
CASRTGGYEQYF
>TRBV9|TRBJ2-3|NA|NA
TGTGCCAGCAGCGTAGACCCCGGGAGCGTAGCAGATACGCAGTATTTT
CASSVDPGSVADTQYF
>TRBV6-5|TRBJ2-5|NA|NA
TGTGCCAGCAGTTACGCGCACCCGGGGGAGACCCAGTACTTC
CASSYAHPGETQYF
>TRBV7-2|TRBJ2-7|NA|NA
TGTGCCAGCAGCTTAGTGGGGTCCCTCTACGAGCAGTACTTC
CASSLVGSLYEQYF
>TRBV28|TRBJ1-2|NA|NA
TGTGCCAGCTGCCAGGGTCCGGGGACGGGCTACACCTTC
CASCQGPGTGYTF
>TRBV7-2|TRBJ2-1|once|NA
TGTGCCAGCAGCCCCCTGGGAGCGGATGAGCAGTTCTTC
CASSPLGADEQFF
>TRBV30|TRBJ2-3|NA|NA
TGTGCCTGGAGTCGGCAGGCCCGGGATACGCAGTATTTT
CAWSRQARDTQYF
>TRBV4-3|TRBJ2-7|NA|NA
TGCGCCAGCAGCCATGCCTCCGGGACTGCCACCTACGAGCAGTACTTC
CASSHASGTATYEQYF
>TRBV30|TRBJ1-5|NA|NA
TGTGCCTGGAGTTCCCCGGGGGGGACCAATCAGCCCCAGCATTTT
CAWSSPGGTNQPQHF
>TRBV28|TRBJ2-2|once|NA
TGTGCCAGCAGTTTATCGTCGTTGAGGGCGAACACCGGGGAGCTGTTTTTT
CASSLSSLRANTGELFF